This T cell receptor beta chain was identified in a study of T cell changes during pregnancy in multiple sclerosis. With 8 bases clipped from V and 5 bases from J, the junction kept 10 bases outside the gene matches. The CDR3 contains 14 residues. Per the germline V gene, CDR1 is SGDLS and CDR2 is YYNGEE. Using immunoSEQ multiplex PCR, the repertoire was profiled, and TCRdb retains in-frame clones only, with some absent. The sample yields around 16,000 clones, 75% to 85% seen once. The gene calls are TRBV9 and TRBJ2-1; 7 nucleotides align to TRBD2. The sample in question was CD8+ T cells from peripheral blood mononuclear cells, obtained after pregnancy. This receptor was obtained from a female donor in good health, enrolled as a control in a pregnancy study. CDR3: CASHSGLEHNEQFF. The DNA for the CDR3 is TGTGCCAGTCATTCAGGACTAGAACACAATGAGCAGTTCTTC.